This TCR beta chain was sequenced during a study of tissue T cells after allogeneic stem cell transplantation. Sequencing used immunoSEQ multiplex PCR; TCRdb keeps in-frame clones, though not all of them. This table holds about 5,800 clones, approximately 60% found once. Broader study findings: Sampling depth was limited, and the cohort was small and clinically varied. Shared clones across patients were few; motif clustering revealed tissue-specific shared signatures.

The CDR3 covers 16 residues. Trimming took 7 bases from V and 5 from J; bases not matched to a gene: 12. CDR1 and CDR2 from the germline V gene are LNHDA and SQIVND (reference sequence). About this clone: The antigen remains unidentified.

The sample consisted of tissue from the jejunum, taken at autopsy. The source is a male donor older than 55 with lung cancer. The gene calls are TRBV19 and TRBJ2-1; 9 bases fit TRBD1. The CDR3 reads CASTPRRDRVDNEQFF. CDR3 sequence (DNA): TGTGCCAGTACCCCAAGACGGGACAGGGTCGACAATGAGCAGTTCTTC.